These T cell receptor beta chains were read from a single sample in a study of monozygotic twins with inflammatory bowel disease. Using the 5' RACE reads, TCRdb records one entry per CDR3 protein without DNA. With under 150,000 distinct CDR3 sequences in the sample, the ten largest clones hold 2% to 3%. Sequenced sample: blood. These receptors were obtained from a human donor with ulcerative colitis or Crohn's disease, or a healthy co-twin of an affected twin (not recorded which). The CDR3 runs from the conserved cysteine through the conserved F or W. The order of the fields is J gene, V gene, CDR3 protein.

j_gene: TRBJ2-7; v_gene: TRBV27; CDR3aa: CASRGARVEQYF
j_gene: TRBJ1-2; v_gene: TRBV27; CDR3aa: CASSFAGDDAKYGYTF
j_gene: TRBJ2-7; v_gene: TRBV30; CDR3aa: CARDGFYEQYF
j_gene: TRBJ2-3; v_gene: TRBV13; CDR3aa: CASSERLADTQYF
j_gene: TRBJ2-5; v_gene: TRBV30; CDR3aa: CAWSHGLYQPPSPQETQYF
j_gene: TRBJ1-5; v_gene: TRBV7-8; CDR3aa: CASNTQGNQPQHF
j_gene: TRBJ2-7; v_gene: TRBV5-1; CDR3aa: CASSSQGVGYEQYF
j_gene: TRBJ1-1; v_gene: TRBV10-3; CDR3aa: CAISPDRLNTEAFF
j_gene: TRBJ1-5; v_gene: TRBV20-1; CDR3aa: CSATWGVFDQPQHF
j_gene: TRBJ2-7; v_gene: TRBV20-1; CDR3aa: CSAREGGSEQYF
j_gene: TRBJ1-5; v_gene: TRBV12-3/TRBV12-4; CDR3aa: CASSFDPRGGSHQPQHF
j_gene: TRBJ1-1; v_gene: TRBV20-1; CDR3aa: CSAQTDLRQGTEAFF
j_gene: TRBJ1-2; v_gene: TRBV4-3; CDR3aa: CASSQDHRAEYYGYTF
j_gene: TRBJ2-7; v_gene: TRBV12-3/TRBV12-4; CDR3aa: CASTSIERAYEQYF
j_gene: TRBJ1-1; v_gene: TRBV29-1; CDR3aa: CSVDSGTGTTEAFF
j_gene: TRBJ2-3; v_gene: TRBV11-2; CDR3aa: CASSSSGGTQYF
j_gene: TRBJ1-5; v_gene: TRBV27; CDR3aa: CASSPGQGSGQPQHF
j_gene: TRBJ2-1; v_gene: TRBV29-1; CDR3aa: CSGGGGRVDRGRSYNEQFF
j_gene: TRBJ2-1; v_gene: TRBV12-3/TRBV12-4; CDR3aa: CASSLPPPGQGSAGVREQFF
j_gene: TRBJ2-5; v_gene: TRBV7-8; CDR3aa: CASSLLQGGPQETQYF
j_gene: TRBJ2-7; v_gene: TRBV13; CDR3aa: CASSLDRRDEQYF
j_gene: TRBJ1-5; v_gene: TRBV19; CDR3aa: CASSIFGTGHQPQHF
j_gene: TRBJ1-6; v_gene: TRBV20-1; CDR3aa: CSAEARQGGSPLHF
j_gene: TRBJ2-3; v_gene: TRBV7-8; CDR3aa: CASSLGVAGETSTDTQYF
j_gene: TRBJ1-4; v_gene: TRBV7-2; CDR3aa: CASSPGIRGREKLFF
j_gene: TRBJ1-5; v_gene: TRBV19; CDR3aa: CASSIGGEGDPSNQPQHF